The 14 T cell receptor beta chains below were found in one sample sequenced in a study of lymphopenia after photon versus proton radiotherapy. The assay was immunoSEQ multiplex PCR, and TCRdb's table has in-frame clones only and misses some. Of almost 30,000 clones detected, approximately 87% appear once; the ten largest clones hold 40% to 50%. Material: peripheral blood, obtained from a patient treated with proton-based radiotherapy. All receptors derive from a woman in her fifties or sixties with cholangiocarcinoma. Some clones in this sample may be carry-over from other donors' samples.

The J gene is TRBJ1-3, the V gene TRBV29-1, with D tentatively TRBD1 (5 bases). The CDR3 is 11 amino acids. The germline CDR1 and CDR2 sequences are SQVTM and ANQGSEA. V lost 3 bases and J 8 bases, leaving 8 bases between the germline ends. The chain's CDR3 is CSVEGGDTIYF. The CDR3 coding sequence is TGCAGCGTTGAGGGGGGGGACACCATATATTTT. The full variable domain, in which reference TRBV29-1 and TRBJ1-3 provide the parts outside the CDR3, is SAVISQKPSRDICQRGTSLTIQCQVDSQVTMMFWYRQQPGQSLTLIATANQGSEATYESGFVIDKFPISRPNLTFSTLTVSNMSPEDSSIYLCSVEGGDTIYFGEGSWLTVV.

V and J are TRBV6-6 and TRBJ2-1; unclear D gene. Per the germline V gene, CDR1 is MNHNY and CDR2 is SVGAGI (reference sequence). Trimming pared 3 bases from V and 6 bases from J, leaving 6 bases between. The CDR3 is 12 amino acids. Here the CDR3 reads CASSYRANEQFF. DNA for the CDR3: TGTGCCAGCAGTTATAGAGCCAATGAGCAGTTCTTC.

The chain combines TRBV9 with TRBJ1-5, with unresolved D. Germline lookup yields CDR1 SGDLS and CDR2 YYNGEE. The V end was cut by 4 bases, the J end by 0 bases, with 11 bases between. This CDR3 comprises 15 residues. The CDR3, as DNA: TGTGCCAGCAGCAGTCAAGGGAATAGCAATCAGCCCCAGCATTTT. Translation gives CASSSQGNSNQPQHF.

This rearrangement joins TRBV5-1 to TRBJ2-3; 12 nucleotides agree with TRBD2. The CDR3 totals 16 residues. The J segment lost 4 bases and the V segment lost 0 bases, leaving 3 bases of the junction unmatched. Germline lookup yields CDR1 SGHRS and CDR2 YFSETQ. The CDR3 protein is CASSLGTSGASDTQYF. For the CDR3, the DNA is TGCGCCAGCAGCTTGGGGACTAGCGGGGCTTCAGATACGCAGTATTTT.

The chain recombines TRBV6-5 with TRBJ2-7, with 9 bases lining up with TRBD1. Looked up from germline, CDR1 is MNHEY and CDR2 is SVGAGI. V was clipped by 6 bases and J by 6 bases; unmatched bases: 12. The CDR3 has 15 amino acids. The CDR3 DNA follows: TGTGCCAGCAGAGGCGTCTACGGGACAGGGCTCGAGCAGTACTTC. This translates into CASRGVYGTGLEQYF.

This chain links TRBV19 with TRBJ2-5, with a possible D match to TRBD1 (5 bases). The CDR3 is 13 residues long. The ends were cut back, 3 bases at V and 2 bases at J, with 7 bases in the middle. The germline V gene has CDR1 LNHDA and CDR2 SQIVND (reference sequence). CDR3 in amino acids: CASSIQGQETQYF. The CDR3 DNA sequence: TGTGCCAGTAGTATTCAGGGTCAAGAGACCCAGTACTTC.

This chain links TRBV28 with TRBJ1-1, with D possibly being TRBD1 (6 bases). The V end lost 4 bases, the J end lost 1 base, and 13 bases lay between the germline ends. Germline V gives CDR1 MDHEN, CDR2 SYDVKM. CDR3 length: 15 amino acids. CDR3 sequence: CASSSPTGRNTEAFF. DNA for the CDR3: TGTGCCAGCAGTTCTCCAACAGGGAGGAACACTGAAGCTTTCTTT.

Here the CDR3 reads CASSPISRALGGRQNEQFF. The CDR3 DNA follows: TGTGCCAGTAGTCCGATCTCGCGAGCCCTGGGAGGACGGCAGAATGAGCAGTTCTTC. The rearrangement uses TRBV19 and TRBJ2-1; possibly TRBD2 for D (6 bases). From germline, CDR1 is LNHDA and CDR2 SQIVND (reference sequence). The CDR3 is 19 amino acids. V was cut by 5 bases and J by 7 bases, with 30 bases left in between.

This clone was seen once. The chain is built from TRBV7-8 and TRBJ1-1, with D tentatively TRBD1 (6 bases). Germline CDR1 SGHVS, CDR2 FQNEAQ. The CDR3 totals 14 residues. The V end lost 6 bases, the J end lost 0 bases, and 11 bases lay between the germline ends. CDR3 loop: CASSFGQLNTEAFF. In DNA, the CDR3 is TGTGCCAGCAGTTTCGGACAGCTGAACACTGAAGCTTTCTTT.

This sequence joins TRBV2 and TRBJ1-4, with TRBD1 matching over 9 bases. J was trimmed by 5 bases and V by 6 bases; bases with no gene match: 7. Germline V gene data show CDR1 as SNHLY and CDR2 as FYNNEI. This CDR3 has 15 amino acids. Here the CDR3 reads CASRGTGRMNEKLFF. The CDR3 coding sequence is TGTGCCAGCAGGGGGACAGGGAGGATGAATGAAAAACTGTTTTTT.

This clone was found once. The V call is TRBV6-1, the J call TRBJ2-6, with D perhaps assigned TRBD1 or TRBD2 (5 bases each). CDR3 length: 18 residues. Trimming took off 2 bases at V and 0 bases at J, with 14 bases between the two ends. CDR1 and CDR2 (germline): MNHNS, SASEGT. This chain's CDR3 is CASSEWGTTFSGANVLTF. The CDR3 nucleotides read TGTGCCAGCAGTGAATGGGGGACGACATTCTCTGGGGCCAACGTCCTGACTTTC.

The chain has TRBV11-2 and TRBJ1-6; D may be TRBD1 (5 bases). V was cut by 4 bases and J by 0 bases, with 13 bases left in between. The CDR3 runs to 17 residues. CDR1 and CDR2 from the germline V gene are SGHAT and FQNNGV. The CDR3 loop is CASSSQGASSYNSPLHF. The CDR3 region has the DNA TGTGCCAGCAGCTCCCAAGGGGCGAGCTCCTATAATTCACCCCTCCACTTT.

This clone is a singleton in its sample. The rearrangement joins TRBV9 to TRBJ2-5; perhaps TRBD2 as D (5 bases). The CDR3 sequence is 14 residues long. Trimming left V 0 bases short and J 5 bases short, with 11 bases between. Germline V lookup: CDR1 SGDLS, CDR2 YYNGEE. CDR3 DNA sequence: TGTGCCAGCAGCGTAGCGGGATCGAGTGAGACCCAGTACTTC. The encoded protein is CASSVAGSSETQYF.

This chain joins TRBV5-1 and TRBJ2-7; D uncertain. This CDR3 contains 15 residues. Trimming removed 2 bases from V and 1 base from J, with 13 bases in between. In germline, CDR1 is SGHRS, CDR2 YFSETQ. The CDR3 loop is CASSFGRQLSYEQYF. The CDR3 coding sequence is TGCGCCAGCAGCTTTGGCAGACAACTTTCCTACGAGCAGTACTTC.